This is a list of T cell receptor beta chains from one sample in a study of a mutant IDH1 vaccine in newly diagnosed glioma. These receptors are not linked to any known antigen. Sequencing was performed with immunoSEQ multiplex PCR; in TCRdb, only in-frame clones are kept and a portion is missing. Of about 54,000 clones listed, under 90% were seen once; the top ten hold around 4.1%. The specimen was PBMCs, collected from a glioma patient whose treatment included an IDH1 peptide vaccine. The source is a woman under 30 with glioma. Each CDR3 is given with its conserved first and last residue. A D gene is named only where the DNA matches it firmly. Some rows mark clone size as missing; the rest say once, few, many or name a class of expanded clone.

j_gene,abundance,v_gene,d_gene,CDR3aa,CDR3nt
TRBJ2-3,once,TRBV7-6,TRBD2,CASSSLAGGSDTQYF,TGTGCCAGCAGCTCGCTAGCGGGAGGTTCAGATACGCAGTATTTT
TRBJ1-1,-,TRBV6-5,-,CASSVLGANTEAFF,TGTGCCAGCAGCGTATTGGGGGCCAACACTGAAGCTTTCTTT
TRBJ2-7,-,TRBV7-9,TRBD2,CASSEGGGLHSYEQYF,TGTGCCAGCAGCGAAGGTGGGGGACTACATTCCTACGAGCAGTACTTC
TRBJ2-7,-,TRBV27,-,CASSLGRSYEQYF,TGTGCCAGCAGTCTGGGCCGCTCCTACGAGCAGTACTTC
TRBJ2-3,-,TRBV19,-,CASSIGGGATLRQYF,TGTGCCAGTAGTATAGGTGGCGGGGCAACTTTACGCCAGTATTTT
TRBJ2-7,-,TRBV6-5,TRBD2,CASSYRIAGGPGEQYF,TGTGCCAGCAGTTATAGGATAGCGGGAGGGCCGGGCGAGCAGTACTTC
TRBJ2-2,-,TRBV5-6,-,CASSLDAGNTGELFF,TGTGCCAGCAGCTTGGATGCGGGGAACACCGGGGAGCTGTTTTTT
TRBJ2-2,-,TRBV6-4,-,CASTSQGGTGELFF,TGTGCCAGCACCAGTCAGGGAGGCACCGGGGAGCTGTTTTTT
TRBJ2-4,-,TRBV15,TRBD2,CATSRVKRLAGEGDIQYF,TGTGCCACCAGCAGAGTGAAGAGACTAGCGGGAGAGGGGGACATTCAGTACTTC
TRBJ1-5,few,TRBV19,-,CASISTGSSNQPQHF,TGTGCCAGTATATCGACTGGCAGCAGCAATCAGCCCCAGCATTTT
TRBJ2-1,-,TRBV6-5,-,CASSSGPPAYNEQFF,TGTGCCAGCAGTTCGGGACCCCCCGCCTACAATGAGCAGTTCTTC
TRBJ2-7,-,TRBV5-1,-,CASSFRRDNAYEQYF,TGCGCCAGCAGCTTCCGGCGGGACAATGCCTACGAGCAGTACTTC
TRBJ1-2,-,TRBV5-1,-,CASSFGDRGYTF,TGCGCCAGCAGCTTCGGTGACAGAGGCTACACCTTC
TRBJ2-3,few,TRBV7-3,TRBD1,CASSLRGTGTQYF,TGTGCCAGCAGCTTAAGGGGGACAGGGACGCAGTATTTT
TRBJ1-2,once,TRBV6-1,-,CASSSTDYYGYTF,TGTGCCAGCAGTTCGACAGACTACTATGGCTACACCTTC
TRBJ2-7,-,TRBV4-2,TRBD2,CASSFRTSGGSYEQYF,TGTGCCAGCAGCTTTCGTACTAGCGGGGGGTCCTACGAGCAGTACTTC
TRBJ2-7,-,TRBV5-4,-,CASSLGGRGVYEQYF,TGTGCCAGCAGCTTGGGGGGGCGAGGCGTCTACGAGCAGTACTTC
TRBJ2-2,-,TRBV12-5,-,CASGSGQMNTGELFF,TGTGCTAGTGGCTCTGGACAGATGAACACCGGGGAGCTGTTTTTT
TRBJ1-5,few,TRBV7-9,TRBD1,CASSLGQGNQPQHF,TGTGCCAGCAGCTTGGGACAGGGTAATCAGCCCCAGCATTTT
TRBJ1-5,-,TRBV7-9,TRBD1,CASSPDRDFNQPQHF,TGTGCCAGCAGCCCGGACAGGGACTTCAATCAGCCCCAGCATTTT
TRBJ1-1,-,TRBV7-9,-,CASSWALGTEAFF,TGTGCCAGCAGCTGGGCCCTGGGCACTGAAGCTTTCTTT
TRBJ1-6,-,TRBV7-8,-,CASSSPFQSNSPLHF,TGTGCCAGCAGCTCCCCTTTCCAGAGTAATTCACCCCTCCACTTT
TRBJ1-5,-,TRBV18,-,CASSPPGGFQPQHF,TGTGCCAGCTCACCACCGGGCGGGTTTCAGCCCCAGCATTTT
TRBJ1-1,few,TRBV5-4,-,CASRDPGDTEAFF,TGTGCCAGCAGGGACCCCGGGGACACTGAAGCTTTCTTT
TRBJ1-2,once,TRBV6-1,-,CASSEGRPSNYGYTF,TGTGCCAGCAGTGAGGGCAGACCATCTAACTATGGCTACACCTTC
TRBJ1-6,-,TRBV28,-,CASSPGAGNSPLHF,TGTGCCAGCAGTCCAGGCGCCGGCAATTCACCCCTCCACTTT
TRBJ1-2,-,TRBV4-3,-,CASSQASGGVGYGYTF,TGCGCCAGCAGCCAAGCCTCCGGGGGAGTGGGCTATGGCTACACCTTC
TRBJ2-3,-,TRBV6-5,TRBD2,CASSSTSGRGADTQYF,TGTGCCAGCAGTTCTACTAGCGGGAGAGGGGCAGATACGCAGTATTTT
TRBJ1-1,-,TRBV2,TRBD1,CASNRDRGNTEAFF,TGTGCCAGCAATAGAGACAGGGGGAACACTGAAGCTTTCTTT
TRBJ2-2,-,TRBV19,-,CASSIANPGELFF,TGTGCCAGTAGTATAGCGAACCCCGGGGAGCTGTTTTTT
TRBJ1-1,-,TRBV5-6,TRBD1,CASSGLTGDPGAFF,TGTGCCAGCAGCGGCTTGACAGGGGACCCCGGAGCTTTCTTT
TRBJ2-6,few,TRBV29-1,-,CSVEDLQGSGANVLTF,TGCAGCGTTGAAGATCTTCAGGGCTCTGGGGCCAACGTCCTGACTTTC
TRBJ2-5,-,TRBV29-1,TRBD1,CSGGQGKETQYF,TGCAGCGGGGGACAGGGGAAAGAGACCCAGTACTTC
TRBJ1-2,-,TRBV16,TRBD1,CASSQGQAFYGYTF,TGTGCCAGCAGCCAGGGACAGGCCTTCTATGGCTACACCTTC
TRBJ2-5,-,TRBV5-1,TRBD2,CASSLTGEGTQYF,TGCGCCAGCAGCTTGACGGGGGAGGGGACCCAGTACTTC
TRBJ2-7,-,TRBV10-3,-,CAISAHYEQYF,TGTGCCATCAGCGCGCACTACGAGCAGTACTTC
TRBJ2-1,once,TRBV18,TRBD2,CASSPLGLAGGRHNEQFF,TGTGCCAGCTCACCTCTGGGACTAGCGGGGGGCAGGCACAATGAGCAGTTCTTC
TRBJ1-2,once,TRBV6-5,TRBD1,CASSYTTGDGYTF,TGTGCCAGCAGTTACACGACAGGGGATGGCTACACCTTC
TRBJ1-1,-,TRBV7-6,-,CASSLEGLPWEAFF,TGTGCCAGCAGCTTAGAAGGGTTGCCATGGGAAGCTTTCTTT
TRBJ1-1,-,TRBV19,-,CASSMLPLGGFGSAEAFF,TGTGCCAGTAGTATGCTTCCTCTTGGCGGGTTCGGATCCGCTGAAGCTTTCTTT
TRBJ2-2,-,TRBV2,-,CARTRTDLGTGELFF,TGTGCCCGGACCAGGACAGACTTGGGCACCGGGGAGCTGTTTTTT
TRBJ1-3,-,TRBV19,-,CATSPGAGNTIYF,TGTGCCACTTCACCAGGGGCTGGAAACACCATATATTTT
TRBJ2-1,-,TRBV6-5,TRBD2,CASSLSGRSYNEQFF,TGTGCCAGCAGCCTTAGCGGGAGATCCTACAATGAGCAGTTCTTC
TRBJ1-5,-,TRBV19,TRBD1,CASSIPTGPLDQPQHF,TGTGCCAGTAGTATCCCGACAGGGCCCTTGGATCAGCCCCAGCATTTT
TRBJ1-1,-,TRBV6-4,-,CASSVSLQGEAFF,TGTGCCAGCAGTGTTTCGTTACAGGGCGAAGCTTTCTTT
TRBJ2-2,-,TRBV4-1,-,CASSQDTGFRTGELFF,TGCGCCAGCAGCCAAGATACAGGGTTCCGCACCGGGGAGCTGTTTTTT
TRBJ2-3,-,TRBV13,-,CASSLRAGDTQYF,TGTGCCAGCAGCTTAAGGGCCGGGGATACGCAGTATTTT
TRBJ2-1,-,TRBV10-1,TRBD1,CASSEPSTDRENEQFF,TGCGCCAGCAGTGAGCCTTCTACGGACAGGGAAAATGAGCAGTTCTTC
TRBJ1-2,-,TRBV19,TRBD1,CASSPTGQGRGGYTF,TGTGCCAGTAGTCCCACCGGACAGGGTCGAGGTGGCTACACCTTC
TRBJ2-7,-,TRBV7-9,TRBD1,CASSPTGTGGMGENF,TGTGCCAGCAGCCCTACCGGGACAGGTGGCATGGGGGAGAACTTC